This T cell receptor beta chain was documented in a study of T cells in Graves' hyperthyroidism and ophthalmopathy. Lactation, pregnancy, other autoimmune disease or uncontrolled infection excluded patients. Details on this clonotype: With a much larger clone just one base away, this may be a read error.

What was amplified from RNA transcripts were TCR beta CDR3 regions. The TCR CDR3 was amplified in a first-round RT-PCR using the HTBI primer set. MiXCR, applied by TCRdb to the multiplex PCR reads, yields one record per CDR3 protein. The sample shows over 650,000 distinct CDR3 sequences, approximately 42% of them seen only once. The sample comprised peripheral blood or thyroid tissue (not recorded which). This receptor was obtained from an adult man with Graves' disease, either hyperthyroidism or ophthalmopathy (not recorded which).

This CDR3 is CASSAESTASEKLFF. The CDR3 DNA follows: TGTGCCAGCAGCGCAGAGTCGACGGCGAGCGAAAAACTGTTTTTT. The gene calls are TRBV9 and TRBJ1-4; D gene uncertain. The CDR3 runs 15 residues. Germline V CDR1 and CDR2: SGDLS, YYNGEE. Trimming took off 3 bases at V and 8 bases at J, with 17 bases between the two ends.